This TCR beta chain is drawn from a study of long-term antiretroviral therapy in people with HIV. Study background: There is a gap of about a decade between the earliest samples and the later 2015 immediate-ART recommendation. General study points: CDR3 length ranges were narrower in HIV repertoires than in controls. There were no data on ART adherence, viral resistance or therapy changes, a gap that limits inferences about post-ART repertoire changes.

The germline V gene has CDR1 MNHEY and CDR2 SVGAGI. V was clipped by 6 bases and J by 2 bases, with 13 bases between them. This CDR3 contains 14 residues. At survey level, the immunoSEQ assay was run in its v3.0 version. The target of sequencing was 40,000-50,000 T-cell genomes per sample. The data were produced by immunoSEQ multiplex PCR, yet TCRdb's version contains in-frame clones alone and is incomplete. The sample carries approximately 14,000 clones, approximately 80% recorded once. Turning to this clone: The antigen is not known.

The genes are TRBV6-5 and TRBJ1-2; the D is unclear. The TCR was taken from a man aged 35-49 years with HIV. The material was unsorted PBMCs, obtained just before starting antiretroviral therapy. Here the CDR3 DNA reads TGTGCCAGCAGGGACTCAGACGGAAACTATGGCTACACCTTC. Translating gives CASRDSDGNYGYTF.